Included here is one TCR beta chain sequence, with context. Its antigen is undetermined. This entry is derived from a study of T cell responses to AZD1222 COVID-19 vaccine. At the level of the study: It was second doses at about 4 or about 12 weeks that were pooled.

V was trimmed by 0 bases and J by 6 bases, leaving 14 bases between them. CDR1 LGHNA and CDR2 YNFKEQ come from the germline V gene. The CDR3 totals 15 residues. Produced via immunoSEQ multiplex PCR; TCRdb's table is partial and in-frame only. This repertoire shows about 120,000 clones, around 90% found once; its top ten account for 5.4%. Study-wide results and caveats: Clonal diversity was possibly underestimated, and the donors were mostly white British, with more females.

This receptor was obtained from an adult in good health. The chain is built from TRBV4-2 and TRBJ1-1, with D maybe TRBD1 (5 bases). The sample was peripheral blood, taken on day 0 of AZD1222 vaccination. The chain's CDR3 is CASSQDPGDEAEAFF. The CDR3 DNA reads TGTGCCAGCAGCCAAGACCCGGGGGACGAGGCTGAAGCTTTCTTT.